Below are 23 T cell receptor beta chains sequenced from a single sample in a study of beta chain features in type 1 diabetes. The whole isolated RNA underwent reverse transcription, so sequencing captured expressed TCRB transcripts. Assay used: immunoSEQ multiplex PCR; TCRdb lists only in-frame clones, some missing. The repertoire consists of 450,000 to 550,000 clones, with 30% occurring once and the leading ten covering about 0.065%. The sample consisted of naive CD4+ T cells from blood. The receptor source for this set is a young man in good health.

This clone has more than one count but fewer than ten. The CDR3, as DNA: TGTGCCAGCAGGGCCCACAGGGGAAACTACGAGCAGTACTTC. Translated, it gives CASRAHRGNYEQYF. The chain has TRBV28 and TRBJ2-7; 7 bases are a match to TRBD1. Germline V gene data show CDR1 as MDHEN and CDR2 as SYDVKM. V was pared by 6 bases and J by 3 bases, with 8 bases of the junction left unmatched. CDR3 length: 14 residues.

The chain links TRBV10-2 to TRBJ1-1; tentatively, D is TRBD1 (5 bases). This CDR3 region has 13 residues. From germline, CDR1 is WSHSY and CDR2 SAAADI. V lost 3 bases and J 6 bases, leaving 11 bases between the germline ends. The CDR3 is CASSDRARPEAFF. The DNA for the CDR3 is TGCGCCAGCAGTGACAGGGCTCGACCTGAAGCTTTCTTT.

In its sample, this clone was seen a few times. The rearrangement links TRBV7-2 to TRBJ2-1; D is ambiguous. V lost 7 bases to trimming and J lost 8 bases, with 12 bases between them. This CDR3 has 12 amino acids. Looked up from germline, CDR1 is SGHTA and CDR2 is FQGNSA. The CDR3 is CASTPQTHEQFF. The CDR3 DNA sequence: TGTGCCAGCACCCCTCAGACCCATGAGCAGTTCTTC.

Only a few counts were recorded for this clone. The CDR3 nucleotides are TGCAGCGTCCGTCAAACCCGGACAGGTTTTCAAGAGACCCAGTACTTC. Translation: CSVRQTRTGFQETQYF. The V and J genes are TRBV29-1 and TRBJ2-5; 7 nucleotides line up with TRBD1. V gave up 6 bases and J gave up 2 bases; unmatched junction bases: 15. This CDR3 comprises 16 residues. Germline V CDR1 and CDR2: SQVTM, ANQGSEA.

The V and J genes are TRBV7-9 and TRBJ1-2, with 11 bases identical to TRBD1. This CDR3 is 15 amino acids long. J gave up 4 bases and V 2 bases, and 3 bases lay outside the gene matches. Germline V gene data show CDR1 as SEHNR and CDR2 as FQNEAQ (reference sequence). CDR3 sequence (DNA): TGTGCCAGCAGCTTATTAGGACAGGGGGCCTATGGCTACACCTTC. Its protein product is CASSLLGQGAYGYTF.

The gene calls are TRBV30 and TRBJ2-7; 10 nucleotides match TRBD2. Per germline, CDR1 GTSNPN and CDR2 SVGIG (reference sequence). The CDR3 contains 14 residues. V shed 4 bases, J shed 6 bases, and the junction held 9 bases outside the gene matches. The DNA for the CDR3 is TGTGCCTGGACGAGCGGGAGGGCCGAGGGCGAGCAGTACTTC. It translates to CAWTSGRAEGEQYF.

The chain recombines TRBV6-1 with TRBJ2-2; no clear D. The CDR3 consists of 14 residues. V lost 2 bases and J lost 4, with 8 bases in between. The germline gives CDR1 MNHNS, CDR2 SASEGT. DNA for the CDR3: TGTGCCAGCAGTGAACTACAGATCACCGGGGAGCTGTTTTTT. It specifies CASSELQITGELFF.

This clone came up a few times. The chain has TRBV30 and TRBJ2-1; a weak D match, TRBD2 (7 bases). CDR1 GTSNPN and CDR2 SVGIG come from the germline V gene (reference sequence). V lost 4 bases and J 14 bases, leaving 18 bases between the germline ends. The CDR3 has 12 residues. CDR3 sequence reads: CAWTEGGLREFF. The CDR3, as DNA: TGTGCCTGGACCGAGGGGGGACTACGGGAGTTCTTC. The whole variable domain, remainder taken from reference TRBV30 and TRBJ2-1, is SQTIHQWPATLVQPVGSPLSLECTVEGTSNPNLYWYRQAAGRGLQLLFYSVGIGQISSEVPQNLSASRPQDRQFILSSKKLLLSDSGFYLCAWTEGGLREFFGPGTRLTVL.

The chain recombines TRBV18 with TRBJ1-1; the D gene is possibly TRBD1 (5 bases). Trimming left V 4 bases short and J 4 bases short, with 16 bases between. Per germline, CDR1 KGHSH and CDR2 LQKENI. The CDR3 totals 15 residues. The CDR3 DNA reads TGTGCCAGCTCACTCGGCGCTGCCGGGGGCACTGAAGCTTTCTTT. Translation gives CASSLGAAGGTEAFF.

The J gene is TRBJ2-5, the V gene TRBV4-1; tentatively, D is TRBD1 (5 bases). Germline CDR1 reads MGHRA; CDR2 reads YSYEKL. With 0 bases removed from V and 5 bases from J, the gap between germline ends came to 13 bases. This CDR3 comprises 15 residues. DNA for the CDR3: TGCGCCAGCAGCCAAGAATTCAGGGTAGATGAGACCCAGTACTTC. This codes for CASSQEFRVDETQYF.

The CDR3: CASSEGPAGGYTF. The CDR3, as DNA: TGTGCCAGCAGTGAAGGCCCGGCGGGTGGCTACACCTTC. The chain has TRBV6-5 and TRBJ1-2; no definite D call. Germline CDR1 is MNHEY and CDR2 is SVGAGI. The CDR3 totals 13 residues. V shed 5 bases and J shed 7 bases, with 14 bases lying between them.

This clone was detected only a few times. This chain uses TRBV7-9 with TRBJ1-1; D ambiguous. CDR1 and CDR2 from the germline V gene are SEHNR and FQNEAQ (reference sequence). Between the trimmed V and J ends, which lost 7 bases and 5 bases, there was a span of 11 bases. The CDR3 is 12 residues long. The CDR3 here is CASKPDVTEAFF. CDR3 nucleotides: TGTGCCAGCAAACCCGATGTAACTGAAGCTTTCTTT.

This clone was observed a handful of times. V usage is TRBV30 and J usage is TRBJ1-5, with D unclear. There are 14 residues in the CDR3. Trimming cost V 4 bases and J 3 bases, with 13 bases left between them. From germline, CDR1 is GTSNPN and CDR2 SVGIG (reference sequence). The CDR3 DNA reads TGTGCCTGGAAGGAAAGCAGGTTCAATCAGCCCCAGCATTTT. This gives the protein CAWKESRFNQPQHF.

This rearrangement joins TRBV7-9 to TRBJ2-5; no clear D. The germline CDR1 and CDR2 sequences are SEHNR and FQNEAQ (reference sequence). The CDR3 is made up of 14 amino acids. V was shortened by 1 base and J by 2 bases, with 8 bases between the two germline ends. CDR3 residues: CASSLVSVQETQYF. CDR3 DNA sequence: TGTGCCAGCAGCTTAGTGTCGGTGCAAGAGACCCAGTACTTC.

This clone has a handful of counts. The genes are TRBV5-1 and TRBJ1-1; D gene ambiguous. Germline lookup yields CDR1 SGHRS and CDR2 YFSETQ. The CDR3 covers 15 residues. Trimming shortened V by 0 bases and J by 0 bases, and 9 bases separated the two germline ends. CDR3 residues: CASSLANKMNTEAFF. CDR3 bases: TGCGCCAGCAGCTTGGCCAACAAGATGAACACTGAAGCTTTCTTT. The entire variable domain, with the rest obtained from reference TRBV5-1 and TRBJ1-1, is as follows: KAGVTQTPRYLIKTRGQQVTLSCSPISGHRSVSWYQQTPGQGLQFLFEYFSETQRNKGNFPGRFSGRQFSNSRSEMNVSTLELGDSALYLCASSLANKMNTEAFFGQGTRLTVV.

The rearrangement joins TRBV27 to TRBJ2-3; 9 bases match TRBD1. Germline loops: CDR1 MNHEY, CDR2 SMNVEV (reference sequence). The V gene end was trimmed by 6 bases and the J gene end by 1 base; junction bases not matched to a gene: 11. The CDR3 runs to 17 residues. CDR3 sequence: CASSWGNRDRGTDTQYF. The CDR3 nucleotides are TGTGCCAGCAGCTGGGGGAACCGGGACAGGGGCACAGATACGCAGTATTTT.

The rearrangement links TRBV7-2 to TRBJ2-7; weak D call: TRBD2 (5 bases). CDR1 SGHTA and CDR2 FQGNSA come from the germline V gene. The CDR3 loop spans 13 amino acids. Trimming shortened V by 3 bases and J by 3 bases, and 9 bases separated the two germline ends. The CDR3 region is CASSLRVLYEQYF. CDR3 DNA sequence: TGTGCCAGCAGCTTGCGGGTCCTCTACGAGCAGTACTTC. Supplemented by reference TRBV7-2 and TRBJ2-7, the full variable domain reads GAGVSQSPSNKVTEKGKDVELRCDPISGHTALYWYRQSLGQGLEFLIYFQGNSAPDKSGLPSDRFSAERTGGSVSTLTIQRTQQEDSAVYLCASSLRVLYEQYFGPGTRLTVT.

This chain links TRBV30 with TRBJ2-5, with 12 bases matching TRBD2. V was clipped by 4 bases and J by 1 base; unmatched bases: 7. This CDR3 comprises 16 residues. Germline values: CDR1 GTSNPN, CDR2 SVGIG (reference sequence). CDR3 DNA: TGTGCCTGGACCCGACTAGCGGGAGCCTTCCAAGAGACCCAGTACTTC. Protein product: CAWTRLAGAFQETQYF.

The V and J genes are TRBV7-9 and TRBJ2-5; D perhaps matches TRBD2 (5 bases). The length of the CDR3 is 14 residues. CDR1 and CDR2 (germline): SEHNR, FQNEAQ (reference sequence). V lost 5 bases and J lost 2, with 12 bases in between. This CDR3 reads CASSRPGLQETQYF. CDR3 sequence (DNA): TGTGCCAGCAGCCGTCCGGGGTTACAAGAGACCCAGTACTTC. Looking up the rest from reference TRBV7-9 and TRBJ2-5 gives the full variable domain: DTGVSQNPRHKITKRGQNVTFRCDPISEHNRLYWYRQTLGQGPEFLTYFQNEAQLEKSRLLSDRFSAERPKGSFSTLEIQRTEQGDSAMYLCASSRPGLQETQYFGPGTRLLVL.

This clone has a handful of counts. The chain combines TRBV7-9 with TRBJ1-5, with 9 bases matching TRBD1. Unmatched junction bases numbered 5, after V lost 3 bases and J lost 2 bases. Germline V gives CDR1 SEHNR, CDR2 FQNEAQ (reference sequence). The CDR3 runs 16 residues. CDR3 DNA sequence: TGTGCCAGCAGCTTCAAGGACAGGGGCGGCAATCAGCCCCAGCATTTT. The encoded protein is CASSFKDRGGNQPQHF.

This clone has only a few counts. The chain joins TRBV15 to TRBJ2-2; D perhaps matches TRBD1 (5 bases). CDR1 LNHNV and CDR2 YYDKDF come from the germline V gene (reference sequence). The CDR3 is 14 amino acids. Between the trimmed V and J ends, which lost 0 bases and 6 bases, there was a span of 8 bases. CDR3 DNA: TGTGCCACCAGCAGAGATCAGGGATCCGGGGAGCTGTTTTTT. It is translated as CATSRDQGSGELFF.

The rearrangement links TRBV25-1 to TRBJ2-7; D is undetermined. Germline V lookup: CDR1 MGHDK, CDR2 SYGVNS. This CDR3 spans 14 amino acids. V was pared by 3 bases and J by 0 bases, with 9 bases between. The CDR3 region is CASSDLDSSYEQYF. CDR3 DNA: TGTGCCAGCAGTGACCTCGATAGCTCCTACGAGCAGTACTTC.

This clone was seen a few times. The chain recombines TRBV7-2 with TRBJ2-1; TRBD1 matches 9 bases. Germline-derived CDR1 and CDR2 are SGHTA and FQGNSA. J lost 2 bases, V lost 4 bases, and 3 bases had no gene match. This CDR3 contains 15 residues. CDR3 loop: CASSSRQGAYNEQFF. The CDR3 nucleotides read TGTGCCAGCAGCTCCAGACAGGGGGCCTACAATGAGCAGTTCTTC.